This TCR beta chain was profiled in a study of cytomegalovirus exposure and HLA in healthy donors. This clone was counted only a few times. What it binds is unknown. CDR3 length: 15 residues. Germline V gives CDR1 SGHDN, CDR2 FVKESK. V was pared by 0 bases and J by 4 bases, with 12 bases between. Sequencing was performed with immunoSEQ multiplex PCR; in TCRdb, only in-frame clones are kept and a portion is missing. The data contain about 64,000 clones, around 89% of them singletons. Study findings and constraints: Cytomegalovirus status was reportedly diagnosed by the classifier with high specificity and sensitivity. Three CMV-associated chains proved CMV antigen-specific in vitro. There were about 160 TCR beta chains listed as cytomegalovirus-associated.

The specimen sequenced was PBMCs. The chain couples TRBV14 to TRBJ1-1; D unresolved. The clonotype comes from a woman aged 18-29 years in good health and CMV-seronegative. The CDR3 sequence: CASSQDFAWSTEAFF. The DNA for the CDR3 is TGTGCCAGCAGCCAAGATTTCGCGTGGTCCACTGAAGCTTTCTTT.